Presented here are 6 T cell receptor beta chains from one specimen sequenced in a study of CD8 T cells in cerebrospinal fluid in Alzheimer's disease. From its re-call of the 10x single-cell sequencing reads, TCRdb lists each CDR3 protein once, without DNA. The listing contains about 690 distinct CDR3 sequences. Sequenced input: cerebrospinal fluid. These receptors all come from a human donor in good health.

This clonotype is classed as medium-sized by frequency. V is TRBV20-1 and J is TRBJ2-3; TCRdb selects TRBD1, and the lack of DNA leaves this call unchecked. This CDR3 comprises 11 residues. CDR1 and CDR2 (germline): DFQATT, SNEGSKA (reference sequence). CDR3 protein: CSGAPTDTQYF.

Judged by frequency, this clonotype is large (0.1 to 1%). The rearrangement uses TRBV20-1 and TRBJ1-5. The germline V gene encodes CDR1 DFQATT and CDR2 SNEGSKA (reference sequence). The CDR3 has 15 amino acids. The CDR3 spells CSARDLVSPSWPQHF.

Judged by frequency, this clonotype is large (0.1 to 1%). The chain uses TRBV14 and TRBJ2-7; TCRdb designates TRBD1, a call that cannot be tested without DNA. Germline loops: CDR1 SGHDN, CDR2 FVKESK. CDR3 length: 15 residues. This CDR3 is CASSQDGRGWYEQYF.

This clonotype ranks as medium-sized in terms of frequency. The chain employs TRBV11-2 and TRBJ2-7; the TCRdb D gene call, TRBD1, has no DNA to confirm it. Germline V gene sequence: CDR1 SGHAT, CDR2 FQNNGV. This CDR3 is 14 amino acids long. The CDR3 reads CASSLGQGWYEQYF.

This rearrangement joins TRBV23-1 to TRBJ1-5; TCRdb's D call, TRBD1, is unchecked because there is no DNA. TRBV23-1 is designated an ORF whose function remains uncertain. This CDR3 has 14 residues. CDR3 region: CASSQLIGDQPQHF.

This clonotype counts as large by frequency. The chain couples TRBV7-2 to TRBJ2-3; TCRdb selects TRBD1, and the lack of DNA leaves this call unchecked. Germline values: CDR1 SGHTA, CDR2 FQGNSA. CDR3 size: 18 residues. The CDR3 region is CASSLGIGGGASTDTQYF.